This entry lists 5 T cell receptor beta chains sequenced from one sample in a study of T cells in Graves' hyperthyroidism and ophthalmopathy. Amplified TCR beta CDR3 regions came from RNA transcripts. The TCR CDR3 first-round RT-PCR relied on the HTBI primer set. TCRdb ran MiXCR on the multiplex PCR reads and lists one entry per CDR3 protein. The sample has around 180,000 distinct CDR3 sequences, approximately 15% seen once. The sample consisted of blood. These TCRs come from a woman in her fifties or sixties with Graves' hyperthyroidism.

This clonotype was observed at least ten times. CDR3 amino acids: CASSHLAGGPSGETQYF. The CDR3 DNA is TGCGCCAGCAGCCACCTAGCGGGGGGGCCTTCAGGCGAGACCCAGTACTTC. The chain couples TRBV5-1 to TRBJ2-5, with 12 nucleotides matching TRBD2. The CDR3 contains 17 residues. Per germline, CDR1 SGHRS and CDR2 YFSETQ. V shed 4 bases, J shed 5 bases, and the junction held 12 bases outside the gene matches.

The table lists this clonotype with a few counts. This sequence joins TRBV3-1 and TRBJ2-7, with D uncertain. The CDR3 totals 14 residues. CDR1 and CDR2 from the germline V gene are LGHDT and YNNKEL (reference sequence). V lost 0 bases and J 6 bases, leaving 12 bases between the germline ends. CDR3 DNA sequence: TGTGCCAGCAGCCAAGATATAGACACCCGCGAGCAGTACTTC. It encodes CASSQDIDTREQYF.

This clonotype was found many times. V is TRBV18 and J is TRBJ1-2; 10 nucleotides line up with TRBD1. The CDR3 loop spans 14 amino acids. Germline V lookup: CDR1 KGHSH, CDR2 LQKENI. Trimming took 3 bases from V and 4 from J; bases not matched to a gene: 2. The chain's CDR3 is CASSPGQGLYGYTF. In DNA form, the CDR3 reads TGTGCCAGCTCACCGGGACAGGGGCTCTATGGCTACACCTTC.

There are many counts of this clonotype. The gene calls are TRBV19 and TRBJ1-6; D is unresolved. This CDR3 comprises 18 residues. CDR1 is LNHDA, CDR2 SQIVND, per germline (reference sequence). Trimming stripped 0 bases from V and 0 bases from J, with 12 bases between. Here the CDR3 DNA reads TGTGCCAGTAGTATAGATCTGACGGGAAGCTCCTATAATTCACCCCTCCACTTT. Translating it yields CASSIDLTGSSYNSPLHF.

This clonotype came up many times. This chain connects TRBV10-3 to TRBJ1-1, with 7 bases that match TRBD1. The junction had 9 bases not matched to a gene; V was cut back by 3 bases and J by 2 bases. Germline loops: CDR1 ENHRY, CDR2 SYGVKD. The CDR3 spans 16 residues. CDR3 sequence reads: CAISDSPDRSNTEAFF. The CDR3 bases are TGTGCCATCAGTGATTCCCCGGACAGGAGTAACACTGAAGCTTTCTTT.